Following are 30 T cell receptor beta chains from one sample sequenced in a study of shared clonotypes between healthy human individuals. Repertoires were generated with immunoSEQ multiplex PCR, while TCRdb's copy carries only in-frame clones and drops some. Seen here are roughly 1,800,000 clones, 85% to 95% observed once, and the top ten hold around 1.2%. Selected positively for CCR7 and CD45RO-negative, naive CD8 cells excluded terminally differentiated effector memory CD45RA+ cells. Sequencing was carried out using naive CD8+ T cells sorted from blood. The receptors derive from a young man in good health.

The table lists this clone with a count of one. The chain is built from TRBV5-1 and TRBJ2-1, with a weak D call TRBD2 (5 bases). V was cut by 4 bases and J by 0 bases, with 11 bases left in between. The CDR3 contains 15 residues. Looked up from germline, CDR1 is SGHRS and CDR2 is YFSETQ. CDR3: CASSKDFSSYNEQFF. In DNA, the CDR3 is TGCGCCAGCAGCAAGGACTTTTCCTCCTACAATGAGCAGTTCTTC.

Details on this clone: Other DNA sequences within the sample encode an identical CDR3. CDR3 bases: TGTGCCAGCAGTGAAACGGTGAACACTGAAGCTTTCTTT. This codes for CASSETVNTEAFF. The V call is TRBV6-4, the J call TRBJ1-1; no reliable D call. V dropped 3 bases and J dropped 0 bases, with 5 bases sitting between them. CDR3 length equals 13 residues. Looked up from germline, CDR1 is MRHNA and CDR2 is SNTAGT.

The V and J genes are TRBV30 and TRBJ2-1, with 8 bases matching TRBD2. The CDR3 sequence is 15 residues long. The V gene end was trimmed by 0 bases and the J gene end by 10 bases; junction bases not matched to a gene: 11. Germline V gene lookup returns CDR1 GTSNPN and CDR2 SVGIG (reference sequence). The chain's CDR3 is CAWSVSGSPGGEQFF. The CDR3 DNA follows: TGTGCCTGGAGTGTATCAGGGTCCCCGGGAGGGGAGCAGTTCTTC.

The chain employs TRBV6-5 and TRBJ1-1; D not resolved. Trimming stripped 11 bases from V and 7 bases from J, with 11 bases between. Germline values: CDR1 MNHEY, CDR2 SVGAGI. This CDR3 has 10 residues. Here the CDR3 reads CACGSFEAFF. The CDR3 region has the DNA TGTGCCTGCGGGTCATTTGAAGCTTTCTTT.

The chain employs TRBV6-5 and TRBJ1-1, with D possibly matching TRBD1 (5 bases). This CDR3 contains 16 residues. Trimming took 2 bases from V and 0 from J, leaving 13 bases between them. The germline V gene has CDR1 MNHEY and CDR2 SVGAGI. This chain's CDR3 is CASSYGIGELNTEAFF. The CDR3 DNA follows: TGTGCCAGCAGTTACGGGATAGGGGAGCTGAACACTGAAGCTTTCTTT.

Here the CDR3 reads CASRGRGFGTDTQYF. The DNA for the CDR3 is TGTGCCAGCAGGGGCAGGGGCTTCGGCACAGATACGCAGTATTTT. The chain recombines TRBV6-6 with TRBJ2-3; the D gene is possibly TRBD1 (6 bases). Germline V gene data show CDR1 as MNHNY and CDR2 as SVGAGI (reference sequence). V lost 6 bases and J lost 1, with 14 bases in between. The CDR3 extends over 15 amino acids.

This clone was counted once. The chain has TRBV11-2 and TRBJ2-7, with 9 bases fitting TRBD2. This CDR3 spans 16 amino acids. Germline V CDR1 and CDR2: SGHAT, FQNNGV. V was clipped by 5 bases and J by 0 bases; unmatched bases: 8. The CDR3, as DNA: TGTGCCAGCAGCCCCGGAGTAGCGGGAGACTCCTACGAGCAGTACTTC. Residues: CASSPGVAGDSYEQYF.

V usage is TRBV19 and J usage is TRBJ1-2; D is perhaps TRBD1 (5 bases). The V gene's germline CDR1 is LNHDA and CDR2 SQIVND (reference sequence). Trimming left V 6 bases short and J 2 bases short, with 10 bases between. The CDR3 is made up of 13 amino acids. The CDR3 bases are TGTGCCAGTAGGACGGGACGGAACTATGGCTACACCTTC. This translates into CASRTGRNYGYTF.

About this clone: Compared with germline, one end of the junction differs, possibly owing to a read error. CDR3 DNA sequence: TGTGCCAGCAGCTCCGCCGGGACTCTCTCCCACGAGCAGTACTTC. It specifies CASSSAGTLSHEQYF. The chain recombines TRBV13 with TRBJ2-7, with a weak D call TRBD2 (6 bases). The CDR3 is made up of 15 amino acids. From germline, CDR1 is PRHDT and CDR2 FYEKMQ (reference sequence).

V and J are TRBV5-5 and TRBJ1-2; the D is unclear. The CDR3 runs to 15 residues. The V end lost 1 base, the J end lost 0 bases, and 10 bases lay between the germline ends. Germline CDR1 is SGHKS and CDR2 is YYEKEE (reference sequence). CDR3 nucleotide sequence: TGTGCCAGCAGCTTGAGTCGGCTAGCTAACTATGGCTACACCTTC. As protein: CASSLSRLANYGYTF.

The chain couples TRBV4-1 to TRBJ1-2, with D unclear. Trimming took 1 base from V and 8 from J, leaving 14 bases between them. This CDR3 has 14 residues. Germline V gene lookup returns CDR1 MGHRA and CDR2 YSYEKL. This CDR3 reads CASSQGRLVGGYTF. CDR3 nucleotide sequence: TGCGCCAGCAGCCAAGGGCGTCTCGTCGGCGGCTACACCTTC.

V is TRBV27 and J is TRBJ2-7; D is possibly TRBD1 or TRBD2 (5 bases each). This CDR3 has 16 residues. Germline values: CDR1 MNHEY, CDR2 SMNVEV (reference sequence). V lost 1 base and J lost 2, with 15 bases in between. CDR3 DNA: TGTGCCAGCAGTTTATACGGGACGGATATCACCTACGAGCAGTACTTC. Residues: CASSLYGTDITYEQYF.

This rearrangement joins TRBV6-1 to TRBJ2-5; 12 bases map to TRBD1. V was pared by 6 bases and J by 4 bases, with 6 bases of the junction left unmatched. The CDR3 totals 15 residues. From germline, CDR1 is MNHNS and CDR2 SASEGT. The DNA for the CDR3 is TGTGCCAGCAGCGACAGGGACAGGGGGCCAGAGACCCAGTACTTC. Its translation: CASSDRDRGPETQYF.

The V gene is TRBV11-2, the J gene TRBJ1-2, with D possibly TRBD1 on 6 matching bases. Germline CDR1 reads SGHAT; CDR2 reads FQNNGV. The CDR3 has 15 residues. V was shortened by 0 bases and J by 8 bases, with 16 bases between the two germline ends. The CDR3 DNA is TGTGCCAGCAGCTTAGATCCTCAGGGGCCGGGAGGCTACACCTTC. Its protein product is CASSLDPQGPGGYTF.

CDR3: CASSTTFNEKLFF. CDR3 in DNA: TGTGCCAGCAGCACAACCTTCAATGAAAAACTGTTTTTT. The chain links TRBV5-6 to TRBJ1-4; D uncertain. Trimming took off 4 bases at V and 5 bases at J, with 9 bases between the two ends. CDR3 length: 13 amino acids. Looked up from germline, CDR1 is SGHDT and CDR2 is YYEEEE. The full variable domain, completed using reference TRBV5-6 and TRBJ1-4, is DAGVTQSPTHLIKTRGQQVTLRCSPKSGHDTVSWYQQALGQGPQFIFQYYEEEERQRGNFPDRFSGHQFPNYSSELNVNALLLGDSALYLCASSTTFNEKLFFGSGTQLSVL.

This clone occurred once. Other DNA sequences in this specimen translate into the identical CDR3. As DNA, the CDR3 is TGTGCCAGCAGTTACACGGGGGACACTGAAGCTTTCTTT. Its protein product is CASSYTGDTEAFF. The chain employs TRBV6-5 and TRBJ1-1, with a tentative D call TRBD1 (5 bases). The CDR3 length is 13 residues. Trimming took off 2 bases at V and 3 bases at J, with 7 bases between the two ends. In germline, CDR1 is MNHEY, CDR2 SVGAGI.

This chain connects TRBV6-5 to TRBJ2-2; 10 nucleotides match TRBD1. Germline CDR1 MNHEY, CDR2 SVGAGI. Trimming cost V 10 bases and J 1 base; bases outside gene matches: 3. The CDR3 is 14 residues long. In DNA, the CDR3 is TGTGCCACCGGGGACAGGGGGAACACCGGGGAGCTGTTTTTT. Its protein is CATGDRGNTGELFF.

CDR3 in amino acids: CASSHPGTASNQPQHF. DNA of the CDR3: TGCGCCAGCAGCCACCCCGGGACTGCGAGCAATCAGCCCCAGCATTTT. This chain joins TRBV4-1 and TRBJ1-5; D is perhaps TRBD1 (5 bases). The CDR3 is made up of 16 amino acids. V was shortened by 3 bases and J by 1 base, with 13 bases between the two germline ends. Germline V gene data show CDR1 as MGHRA and CDR2 as YSYEKL.

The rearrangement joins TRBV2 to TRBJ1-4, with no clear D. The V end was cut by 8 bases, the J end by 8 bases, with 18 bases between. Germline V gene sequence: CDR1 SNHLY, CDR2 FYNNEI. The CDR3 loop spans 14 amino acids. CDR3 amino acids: CASRPNRSYEKLFF. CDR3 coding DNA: TGTGCCAGCCGGCCCAATAGGAGTTACGAAAAACTGTTTTTT.

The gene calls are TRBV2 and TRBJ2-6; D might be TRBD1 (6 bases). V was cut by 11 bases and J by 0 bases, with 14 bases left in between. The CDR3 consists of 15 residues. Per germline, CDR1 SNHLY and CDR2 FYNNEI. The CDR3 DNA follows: TGTGCCCGACGCAGGGGCAGCTCTGGGGCCAACGTCCTGACTTTC. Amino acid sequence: CARRRGSSGANVLTF.

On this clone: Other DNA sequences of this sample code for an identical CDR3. The CDR3 DNA sequence: TGTGCCAGCAGCGTAACCGGGGGCTACGAGCAGTACTTC. Translated: CASSVTGGYEQYF. V is TRBV9 and J is TRBJ2-7; possible D gene TRBD2, 6 bases. V was pared by 1 base and J by 3 bases, with 8 bases between. The length of the CDR3 is 13 residues. Germline V lookup: CDR1 SGDLS, CDR2 YYNGEE.

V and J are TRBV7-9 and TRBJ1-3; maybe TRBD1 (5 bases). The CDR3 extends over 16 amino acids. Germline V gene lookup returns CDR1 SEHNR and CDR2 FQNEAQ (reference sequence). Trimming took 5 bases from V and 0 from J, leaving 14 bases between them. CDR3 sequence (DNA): TGTGCCAGCAGCCCCGTGGGGGGTTCCTCTGGAAACACCATATATTTT. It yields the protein CASSPVGGSSGNTIYF.

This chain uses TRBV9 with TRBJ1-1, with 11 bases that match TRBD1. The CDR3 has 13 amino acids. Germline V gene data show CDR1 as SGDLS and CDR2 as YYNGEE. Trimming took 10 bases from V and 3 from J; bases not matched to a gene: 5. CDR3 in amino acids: CAGGQGADTEAFF. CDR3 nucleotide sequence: TGTGCCGGAGGACAGGGGGCAGACACTGAAGCTTTCTTT.

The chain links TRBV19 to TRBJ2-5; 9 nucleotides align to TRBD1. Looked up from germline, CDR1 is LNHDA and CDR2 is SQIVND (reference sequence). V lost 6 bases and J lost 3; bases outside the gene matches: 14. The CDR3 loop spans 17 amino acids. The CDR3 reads CASSGRTGERGEETQYF. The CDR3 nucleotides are TGTGCCAGTAGCGGCCGGACAGGGGAACGTGGAGAAGAGACCCAGTACTTC.

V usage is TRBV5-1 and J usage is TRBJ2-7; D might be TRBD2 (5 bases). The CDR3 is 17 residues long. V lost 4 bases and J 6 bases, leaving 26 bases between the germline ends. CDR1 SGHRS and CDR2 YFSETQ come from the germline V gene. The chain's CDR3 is CASSPGKEDWRVTEQYF. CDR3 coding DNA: TGCGCCAGCAGCCCAGGAAAGGAGGACTGGCGGGTTACCGAGCAGTACTTC.

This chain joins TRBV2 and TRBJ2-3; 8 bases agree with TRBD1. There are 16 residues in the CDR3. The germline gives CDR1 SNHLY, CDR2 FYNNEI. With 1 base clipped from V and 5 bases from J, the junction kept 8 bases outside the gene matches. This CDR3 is CASSEDSGGNIDTQYF. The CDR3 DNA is TGTGCCAGCAGTGAAGACTCAGGGGGCAATATAGATACGCAGTATTTT.

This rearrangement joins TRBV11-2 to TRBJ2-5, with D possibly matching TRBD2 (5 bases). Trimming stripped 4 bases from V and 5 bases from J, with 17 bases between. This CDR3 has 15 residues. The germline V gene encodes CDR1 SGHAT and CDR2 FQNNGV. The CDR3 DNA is TGTGCCAGCAGCTACCTTTTTAGCGATTGGGAGACCCAGTACTTC. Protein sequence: CASSYLFSDWETQYF.

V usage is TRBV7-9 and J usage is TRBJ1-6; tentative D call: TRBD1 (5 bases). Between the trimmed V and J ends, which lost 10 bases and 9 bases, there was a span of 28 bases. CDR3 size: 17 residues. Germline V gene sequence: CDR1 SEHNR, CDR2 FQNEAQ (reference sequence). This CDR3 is CAILEGVGGSGGSPLHF. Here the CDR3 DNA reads TGTGCCATCTTAGAAGGGGTCGGCGGATCAGGAGGTTCACCCCTCCACTTT.

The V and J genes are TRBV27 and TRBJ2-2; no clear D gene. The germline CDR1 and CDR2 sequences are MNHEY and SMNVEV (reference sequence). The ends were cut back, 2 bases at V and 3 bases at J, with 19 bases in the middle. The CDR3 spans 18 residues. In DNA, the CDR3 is TGTGCCAGCAGTTTAGCCCCCCAGGACCTCCGGGACACCGGGGAGCTGTTTTTT. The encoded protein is CASSLAPQDLRDTGELFF.

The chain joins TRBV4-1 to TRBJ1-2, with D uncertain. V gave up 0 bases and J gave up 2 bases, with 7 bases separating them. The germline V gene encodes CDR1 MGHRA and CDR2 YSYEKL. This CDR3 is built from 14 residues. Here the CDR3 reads CASSQERRNYGYTF. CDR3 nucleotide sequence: TGCGCCAGCAGCCAAGAGCGCAGGAACTATGGCTACACCTTC.